This T cell receptor (beta chain) originates from a study of cytomegalovirus exposure and HLA in healthy donors. Whole-study findings and limits: Some TCR beta chains (around 160 of them) were listed as cytomegalovirus-associated.

Details on this clone: Its target is unknown.

Germline lookup yields CDR1 ENHRY and CDR2 SYGVKD. This CDR3 comprises 16 residues. Trimming removed 3 bases from V and 7 bases from J; junction bases left unmatched: 10. This PCR relied on a set of 60 Vbeta primers and 13 Jbeta primers. Sequencing was performed with immunoSEQ multiplex PCR; in TCRdb, only in-frame clones are kept and a portion is missing. The sample includes over 200,000 clones, 82% of them seen just once. The TCR sequence derives from a middle-aged woman in good health and CMV-seropositive. The sample was PBMCs. The rearrangement joins TRBV10-3 to TRBJ2-7, with 12 bases lining up with TRBD1. The CDR3 DNA follows: TGTGCCATCAGTGAAGACTTGGGACAGGGGGCGGGGGAGCAGTACTTC. Protein: CAISEDLGQGAGEQYF.